This TCR beta chain was profiled in a study of shared clonotypes between healthy human individuals. In the study overall: Contributing individuals were a couple of females and three males aged 18 to 49.

The repertoire was sequenced with immunoSEQ multiplex PCR; TCRdb's copy has only in-frame clones and lacks some. The sample yields some 680,000 clones, around 73% seen once. This CDR3 has 18 amino acids. Specimen: memory CD4+ T cells sorted from blood. Sample subset: CD45RA-negative fraction. The V and J genes are TRBV21-1 and TRBJ2-7; TRBD2, the table's D call, was not compared with the DNA. TRBV21-1 represents a pseudogene. The receptor was derived from a woman in her 30s in good health. In DNA, the CDR3 is TGTGCCAGCAGCAAAGAGGCCCCCGGACTAGCGGGAGGCCACGAGCAGTACTTC. Its protein is CASSKEAPGLAGGHEQYF.